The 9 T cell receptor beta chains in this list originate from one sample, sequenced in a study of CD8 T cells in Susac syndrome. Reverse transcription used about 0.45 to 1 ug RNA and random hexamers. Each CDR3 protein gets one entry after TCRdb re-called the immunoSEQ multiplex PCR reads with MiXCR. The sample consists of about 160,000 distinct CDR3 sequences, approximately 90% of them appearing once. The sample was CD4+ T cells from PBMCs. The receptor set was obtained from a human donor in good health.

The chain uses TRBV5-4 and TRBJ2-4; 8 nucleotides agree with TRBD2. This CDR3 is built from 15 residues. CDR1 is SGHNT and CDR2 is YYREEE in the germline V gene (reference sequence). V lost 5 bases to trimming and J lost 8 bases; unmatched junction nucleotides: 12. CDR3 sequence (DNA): TGTGCCAGCAGTTTTGCCGAGACCGGGGGGGACATTCAGTACTTC. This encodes CASSFAETGGDIQYF.

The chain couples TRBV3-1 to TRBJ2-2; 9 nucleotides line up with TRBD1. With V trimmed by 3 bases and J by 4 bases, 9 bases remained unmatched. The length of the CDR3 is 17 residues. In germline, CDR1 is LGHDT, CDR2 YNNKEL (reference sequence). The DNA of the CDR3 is TGTGCCAGCAGCCAGGTCCCCGGGACAGGGCGCACCGGGGAGCTGTTTTTT. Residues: CASSQVPGTGRTGELFF.

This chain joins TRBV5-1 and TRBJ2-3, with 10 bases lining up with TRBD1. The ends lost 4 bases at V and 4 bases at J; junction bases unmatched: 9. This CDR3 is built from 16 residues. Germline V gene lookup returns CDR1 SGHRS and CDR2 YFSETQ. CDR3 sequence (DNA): TGCGCCAGCAGCAATCCGACAGGGGGCGCGGCAGATACGCAGTATTTT. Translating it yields CASSNPTGGAADTQYF.

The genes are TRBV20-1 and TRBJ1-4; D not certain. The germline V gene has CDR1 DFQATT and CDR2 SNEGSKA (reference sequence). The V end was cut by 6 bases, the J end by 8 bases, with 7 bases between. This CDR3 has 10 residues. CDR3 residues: CSAETEKLFF. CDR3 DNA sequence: TGCAGTGCGGAGACAGAAAAACTGTTTTTT.

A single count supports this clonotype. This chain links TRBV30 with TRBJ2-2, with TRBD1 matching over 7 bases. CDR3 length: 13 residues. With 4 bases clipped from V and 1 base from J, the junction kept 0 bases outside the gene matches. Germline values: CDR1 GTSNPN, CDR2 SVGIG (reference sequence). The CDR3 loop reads CAWNRGNTGELFF. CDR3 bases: TGTGCCTGGAACAGGGGGAACACCGGGGAGCTGTTTTTT.

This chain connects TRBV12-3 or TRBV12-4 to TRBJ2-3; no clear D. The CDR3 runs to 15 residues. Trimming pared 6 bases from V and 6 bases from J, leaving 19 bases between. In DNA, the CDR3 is TGTGCCAGCAGCCGCATAGCTTACAACGGGGATACGCAGTATTTT. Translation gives CASSRIAYNGDTQYF.

In DNA form, the CDR3 reads TGCAGTGCTCCTTACAGGGGAATTGAAGCTTTCTTT. Translated: CSAPYRGIEAFF. V usage is TRBV20-1 and J usage is TRBJ1-1, with TRBD1 matching over 7 bases. From germline, CDR1 is DFQATT and CDR2 SNEGSKA (reference sequence). The CDR3 length is 12 residues. The J segment lost 7 bases and the V segment lost 5 bases, leaving 7 bases of the junction unmatched.

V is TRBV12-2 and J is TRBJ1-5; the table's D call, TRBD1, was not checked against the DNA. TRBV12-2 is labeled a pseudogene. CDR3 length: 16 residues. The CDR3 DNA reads TGTGCAAGTCGCTTAAGGACAGGGAGGAGCAATCAGCCCCAGCATTTT. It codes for CASRLRTGRSNQPQHF.

The CDR3 loop is CASSSGLAIEQFF. The CDR3 region has the DNA TGTGCCAGCAGCTCGGGACTAGCGATTGAGCAGTTCTTC. The chain joins TRBV5-4 to TRBJ2-1, with 10 bases that match TRBD2. There are 13 residues in the CDR3. V shed 3 bases, J shed 9 bases, and the junction held 3 bases outside the gene matches. The germline CDR1 and CDR2 sequences are SGHNT and YYREEE (reference sequence).